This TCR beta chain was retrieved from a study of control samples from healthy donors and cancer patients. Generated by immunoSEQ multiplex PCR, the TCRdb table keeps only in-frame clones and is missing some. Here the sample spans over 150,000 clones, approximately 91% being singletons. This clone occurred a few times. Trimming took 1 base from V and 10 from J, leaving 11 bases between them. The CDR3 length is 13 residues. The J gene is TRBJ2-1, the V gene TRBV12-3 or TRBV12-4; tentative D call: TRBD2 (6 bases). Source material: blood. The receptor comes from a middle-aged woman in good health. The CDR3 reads CASSLGGVAEQFF. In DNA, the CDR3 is TGTGCCAGCAGTTTAGGGGGGGTCGCGGAGCAGTTCTTC.